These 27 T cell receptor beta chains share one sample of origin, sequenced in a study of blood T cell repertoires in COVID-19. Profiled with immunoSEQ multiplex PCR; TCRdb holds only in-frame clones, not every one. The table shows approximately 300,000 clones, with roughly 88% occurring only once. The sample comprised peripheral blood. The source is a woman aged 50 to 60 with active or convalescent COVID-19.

This CDR3 is CASSSLAGQGAFEQYF. The CDR3 nucleotides read TGTGCCAGCAGCTCCCTCGCGGGGCAGGGGGCGTTCGAGCAGTACTTC. The rearrangement joins TRBV7-2 to TRBJ2-7, with 8 bases identical to TRBD1. Trimming took 4 bases from V and 6 from J; bases not matched to a gene: 14. Germline CDR1 and CDR2: SGHTA and FQGNSA. The CDR3 contains 16 residues.

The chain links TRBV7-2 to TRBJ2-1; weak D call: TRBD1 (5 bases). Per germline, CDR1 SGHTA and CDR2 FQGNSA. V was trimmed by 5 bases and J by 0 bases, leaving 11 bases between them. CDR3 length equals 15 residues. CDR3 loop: CASSRQLSSYNEQFF. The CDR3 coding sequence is TGTGCCAGCAGCAGACAGCTAAGCTCCTACAATGAGCAGTTCTTC.

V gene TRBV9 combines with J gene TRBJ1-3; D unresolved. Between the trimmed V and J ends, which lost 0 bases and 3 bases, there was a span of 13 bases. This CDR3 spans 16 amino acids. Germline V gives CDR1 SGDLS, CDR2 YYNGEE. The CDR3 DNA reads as TGTGCCAGCAGCGTAGAGGACGGGGTAGTTGGAAACACCATATATTTT. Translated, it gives CASSVEDGVVGNTIYF.

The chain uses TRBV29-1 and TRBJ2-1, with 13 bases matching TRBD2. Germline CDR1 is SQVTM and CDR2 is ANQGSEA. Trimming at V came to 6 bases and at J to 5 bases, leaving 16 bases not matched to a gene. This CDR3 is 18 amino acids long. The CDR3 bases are TGCAGCGTCCTAGGACTAGCGGGAGTGCCCCGATTTAACAATGAGCAGTTCTTC. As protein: CSVLGLAGVPRFNNEQFF.

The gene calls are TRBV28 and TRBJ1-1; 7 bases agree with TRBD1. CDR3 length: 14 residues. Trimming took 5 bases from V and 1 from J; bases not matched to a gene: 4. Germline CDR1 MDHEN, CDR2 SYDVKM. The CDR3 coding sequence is TGTGCCAGCAGTCGAGGGACAGAGAACACTGAAGCTTTCTTT. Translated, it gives CASSRGTENTEAFF.

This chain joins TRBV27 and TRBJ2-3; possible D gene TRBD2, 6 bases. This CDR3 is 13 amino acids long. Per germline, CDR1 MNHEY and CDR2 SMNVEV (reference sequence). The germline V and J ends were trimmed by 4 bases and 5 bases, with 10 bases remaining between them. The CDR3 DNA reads TGTGCCAGCAGTTCCCTCGGGGGAGATACGCAGTATTTT. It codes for CASSSLGGDTQYF.

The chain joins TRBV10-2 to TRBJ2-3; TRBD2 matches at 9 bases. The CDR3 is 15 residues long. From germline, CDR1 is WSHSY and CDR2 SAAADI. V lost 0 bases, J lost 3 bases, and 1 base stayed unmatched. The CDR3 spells CASSESAGGTDTQYF. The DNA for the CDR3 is TGCGCCAGCAGTGAGTCAGCGGGGGGAACAGATACGCAGTATTTT.

The DNA of the CDR3 is TGTGCCAGCAGCCCAGACAGGGTGAACACTGAAGCTTTCTTT. Its translation is CASSPDRVNTEAFF. The chain recombines TRBV9 with TRBJ1-1; 7 positions agree with TRBD1. V shed 4 bases and J 0 bases; nucleotides not matched to a gene: 3. The CDR3 covers 14 residues. The germline CDR1 and CDR2 sequences are SGDLS and YYNGEE. The full variable domain, in which reference TRBV9 and TRBJ1-1 provide the parts outside the CDR3, is DSGVTQTPKHLITATGQRVTLRCSPRSGDLSVYWYQQSLDQGLQFLIQYYNGEERAKGNILERFSAQQFPDLHSELNLSSLELGDSALYFCASSPDRVNTEAFFGQGTRLTVV.

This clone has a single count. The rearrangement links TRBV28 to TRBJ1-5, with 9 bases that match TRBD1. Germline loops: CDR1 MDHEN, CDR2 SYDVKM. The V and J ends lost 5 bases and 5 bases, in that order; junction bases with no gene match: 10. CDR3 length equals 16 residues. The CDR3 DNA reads TGTGCCAGCAGTCCTCCGGGACAGGGACACTATCAGCCCCAGCATTTT. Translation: CASSPPGQGHYQPQHF.

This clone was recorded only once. The CDR3 DNA is TGTGCCAGCAGCTTAGTGGCGGGAGGCCTCGTTACGCAGTATTTT. Residues: CASSLVAGGLVTQYF. This chain uses TRBV11-3 with TRBJ2-3; TRBD2 agrees at 8 bases. CDR3 size: 15 residues. Germline values: CDR1 SGHNT, CDR2 YENEEA. J lost 8 bases, V lost 1 base, and 8 bases had no gene match.

The CDR3 DNA sequence: TGTGCCAGCAGTAAGGACAGGTCAGCCTACGAGCAGTACTTC. It yields the protein CASSKDRSAYEQYF. V is TRBV5-5 and J is TRBJ2-7; 7 nucleotides line up with TRBD1. There are 14 residues in the CDR3. With 5 bases clipped from V and 2 bases from J, the junction kept 7 bases outside the gene matches. CDR1 SGHKS and CDR2 YYEKEE come from the germline V gene (reference sequence). Drawing the rest from reference TRBV5-5 and TRBJ2-7, the complete variable domain is DAGVTQSPTHLIKTRGQQVTLRCSPISGHKSVSWYQQVLGQGPQFIFQYYEKEERGRGNFPDRFSARQFPNYSSELNVNALLLGDSALYLCASSKDRSAYEQYFGPGTRLTVT.

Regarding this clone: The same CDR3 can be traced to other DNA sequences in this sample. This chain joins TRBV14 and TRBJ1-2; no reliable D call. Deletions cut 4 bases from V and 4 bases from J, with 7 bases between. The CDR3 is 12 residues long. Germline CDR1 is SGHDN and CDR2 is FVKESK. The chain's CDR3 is CASSPSSYGYTF. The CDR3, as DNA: TGTGCCAGCAGCCCATCTAGCTATGGCTACACCTTC.

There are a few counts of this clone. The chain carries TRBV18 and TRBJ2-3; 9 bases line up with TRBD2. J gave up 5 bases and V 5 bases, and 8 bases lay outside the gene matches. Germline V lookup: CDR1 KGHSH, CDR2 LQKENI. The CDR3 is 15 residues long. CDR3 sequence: CASSIRGGALDTQYF. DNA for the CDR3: TGTGCCAGCTCAATTCGCGGGGGGGCCTTAGATACGCAGTATTTT.

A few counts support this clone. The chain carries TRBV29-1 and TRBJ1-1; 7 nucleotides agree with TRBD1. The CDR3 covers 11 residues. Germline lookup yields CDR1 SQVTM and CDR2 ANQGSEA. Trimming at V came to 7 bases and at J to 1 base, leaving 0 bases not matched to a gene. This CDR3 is CSGTGNTEAFF. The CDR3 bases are TGCAGCGGGACAGGGAACACTGAAGCTTTCTTT.

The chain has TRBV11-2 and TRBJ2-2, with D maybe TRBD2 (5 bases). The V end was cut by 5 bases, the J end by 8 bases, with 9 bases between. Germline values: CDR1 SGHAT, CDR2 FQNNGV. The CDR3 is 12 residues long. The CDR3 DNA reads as TGTGCCAGCAGCGCCACGGGGGGGGAGCTGTTTTTT. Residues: CASSATGGELFF.

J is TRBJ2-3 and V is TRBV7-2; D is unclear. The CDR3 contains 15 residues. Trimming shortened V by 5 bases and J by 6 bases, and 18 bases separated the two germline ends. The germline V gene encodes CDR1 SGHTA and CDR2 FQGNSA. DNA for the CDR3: TGTGCCAGCAGCCCCGGTGCTGCCGGGTTCGATACGCAGTATTTT. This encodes CASSPGAAGFDTQYF.

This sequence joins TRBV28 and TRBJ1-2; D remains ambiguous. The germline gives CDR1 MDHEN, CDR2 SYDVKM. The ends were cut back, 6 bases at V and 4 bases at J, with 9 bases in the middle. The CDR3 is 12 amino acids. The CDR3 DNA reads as TGTGCCAGCAGATCCACCAGCTATGGCTACACCTTC. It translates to CASRSTSYGYTF.

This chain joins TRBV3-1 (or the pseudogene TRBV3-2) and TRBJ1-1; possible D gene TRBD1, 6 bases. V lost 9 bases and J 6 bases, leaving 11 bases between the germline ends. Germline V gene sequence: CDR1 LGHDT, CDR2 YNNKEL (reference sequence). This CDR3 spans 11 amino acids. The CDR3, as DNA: TGTGCCAGTTCTGGACAGTCTGAAGCTTTCTTT. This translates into CASSGQSEAFF.

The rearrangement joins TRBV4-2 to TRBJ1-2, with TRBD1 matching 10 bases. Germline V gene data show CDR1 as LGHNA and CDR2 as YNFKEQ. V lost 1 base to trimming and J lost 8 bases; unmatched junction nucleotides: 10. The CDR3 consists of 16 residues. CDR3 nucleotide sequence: TGTGCCAGCAGCCAAGGACAGGGGGCTCTATCGTTCGGCTACACCTTC. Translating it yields CASSQGQGALSFGYTF.

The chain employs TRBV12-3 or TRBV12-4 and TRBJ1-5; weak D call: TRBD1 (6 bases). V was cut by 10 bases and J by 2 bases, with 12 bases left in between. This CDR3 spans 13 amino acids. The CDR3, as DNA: TGTGCCACTTCCAGGGGTGGCAATCAGCCCCAGCATTTT. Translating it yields CATSRGGNQPQHF.

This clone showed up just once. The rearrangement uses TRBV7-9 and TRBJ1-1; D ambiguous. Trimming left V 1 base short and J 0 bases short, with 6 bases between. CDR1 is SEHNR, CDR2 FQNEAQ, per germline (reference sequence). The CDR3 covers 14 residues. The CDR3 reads CASSLGSMNTEAFF. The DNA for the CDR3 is TGTGCCAGCAGCTTAGGGAGTATGAACACTGAAGCTTTCTTT.

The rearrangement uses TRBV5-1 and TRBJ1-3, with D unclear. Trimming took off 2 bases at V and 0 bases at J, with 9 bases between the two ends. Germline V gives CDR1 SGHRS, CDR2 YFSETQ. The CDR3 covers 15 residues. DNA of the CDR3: TGCGCCAGCAGCTTCGGTTACGACTCTGGAAACACCATATATTTT. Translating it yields CASSFGYDSGNTIYF.

The CDR3 protein is CASSLYNSIYNEQFF. For the CDR3, the DNA is TGTGCCAGCAGCTTGTATAATAGCATCTACAATGAGCAGTTCTTC. The chain employs TRBV5-8 and TRBJ2-1; D remains unclear. The CDR3 extends over 15 amino acids. V was shortened by 1 base and J by 3 bases, with 11 bases between the two germline ends. Looked up from germline, CDR1 is SGHTS and CDR2 is YDEGEE. The whole variable domain, remainder taken from reference TRBV5-8 and TRBJ2-1, is EAGVTQSPTHLIKTRGQQATLRCSPISGHTSVYWYQQALGLGLQFLLWYDEGEERNRGNFPPRFSGRQFPNYSSELNVNALELEDSALYLCASSLYNSIYNEQFFGPGTRLTVL.

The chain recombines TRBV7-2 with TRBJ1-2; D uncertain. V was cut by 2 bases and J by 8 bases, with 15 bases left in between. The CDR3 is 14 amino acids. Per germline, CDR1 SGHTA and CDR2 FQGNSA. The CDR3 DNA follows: TGTGCCAGCAGCTTAAATACTCCCGCGGCAGGCTACACCTTC. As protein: CASSLNTPAAGYTF.

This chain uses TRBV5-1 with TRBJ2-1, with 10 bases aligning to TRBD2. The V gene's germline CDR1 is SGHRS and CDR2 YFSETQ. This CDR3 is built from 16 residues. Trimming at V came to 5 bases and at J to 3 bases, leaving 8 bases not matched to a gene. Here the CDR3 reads CASRPSSGGFYNEQFF. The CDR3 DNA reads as TGCGCCAGCAGACCCTCTAGCGGGGGTTTCTACAATGAGCAGTTCTTC.

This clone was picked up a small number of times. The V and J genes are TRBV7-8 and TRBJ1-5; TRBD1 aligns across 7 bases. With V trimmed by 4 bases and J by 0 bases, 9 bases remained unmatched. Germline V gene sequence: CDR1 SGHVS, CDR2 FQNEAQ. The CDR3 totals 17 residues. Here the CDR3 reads CASSYLRGQDSNQPQHF. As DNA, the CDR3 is TGTGCCAGCAGCTACCTTAGGGGGCAGGATAGCAATCAGCCCCAGCATTTT.

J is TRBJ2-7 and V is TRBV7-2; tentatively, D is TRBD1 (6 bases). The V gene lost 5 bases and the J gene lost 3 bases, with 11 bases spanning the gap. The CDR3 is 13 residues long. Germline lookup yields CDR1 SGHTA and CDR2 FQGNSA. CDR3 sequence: CASSAGQIYEQYF. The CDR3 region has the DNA TGTGCCAGCAGCGCCGGACAGATCTACGAGCAGTACTTC.